One TCR beta chain is described in this entry. Its cognate antigen is unknown. Researchers ran the PCR with 60 Vbeta and 13 Jbeta primers. The repertoire was sequenced with immunoSEQ multiplex PCR; TCRdb's copy has only in-frame clones and lacks some. The table has approximately 80,000 clones, around 66% seen once. V dropped 3 bases and J dropped 3 bases, with 12 bases sitting between them. This CDR3 has 14 residues. CDR1 and CDR2 (germline): SGDLS, YYNGEE. The source of the sample is a study of cytomegalovirus exposure and HLA in healthy donors. Study in general: An early release of data contained about 85 million unique TCRs, which came from HLA-typed donors. Study findings and constraints: A later analysis reportedly found that, within productive TCRs, an Asian-associated ancestry cluster had fewer N-insertions than the mean observed across the roughly 700 donors.

The chain couples TRBV9 to TRBJ1-1, with a weak D call TRBD1 (5 bases). This receptor was identified in a woman in her forties in good health and CMV-seropositive. The specimen sequenced was PBMCs. CDR3 sequence (DNA): TGTGCCAGCAGCGCTGACAGTTACTACACTGAAGCTTTCTTT. Amino acid sequence: CASSADSYYTEAFF.